This TCR beta chain was identified in a study of monozygotic twins with inflammatory bowel disease. This CDR3 has 14 amino acids. The V gene's germline CDR1 is SEHNR and CDR2 FQNEAQ (reference sequence). After re-calling the 5' RACE reads, TCRdb lists one entry per CDR3 protein, DNA absent. With approximately 110,000 distinct CDR3 sequences in the sample, the ten largest clones hold roughly an eighth. This clonotype was obtained from a human donor with ulcerative colitis or Crohn's disease, or a healthy co-twin of an affected twin (not recorded which). J is TRBJ1-3 and V is TRBV7-9; there is no DNA to check the TCRdb D call of TRBD1. The sequenced sample consisted of blood. This CDR3 reads CVSSPSTGSHTIYF.